The entry below gives a single TCR beta chain sequence along with its context. The CDR3 loop spans 15 amino acids. Germline values: CDR1 LNHNV, CDR2 YYDKDF (reference sequence). Trimming stripped 1 base from V and 2 bases from J, with 10 bases between. The data are from a study of preoperative IRX-2 immunotherapy in early breast cancer. Treatment here: preoperative locoregional IRX-2 cytokine immunotherapy. Samples came from a phase Ib trial of preoperative locoregional IRX-2 cytokine immunotherapy. TCRdb keeps only in-frame clones here, not all; method: immunoSEQ multiplex PCR. This table has 30,000 to 35,000 clones, around 96% appearing once.

The sample was collected from a patient treated with IRX-2 immunotherapy. This sequence originates from a human donor with breast cancer. The chain uses TRBV15 and TRBJ2-3; D unclear. For the CDR3, the DNA is TGTGCCACCAGCAGAGCGGTAGGGTTCACAGATACGCAGTATTTT. Protein sequence: CATSRAVGFTDTQYF. Using reference TRBV15 and TRBJ2-3 for the parts outside the CDR3, the full variable domain is DAMVIQNPRYQVTQFGKPVTLSCSQTLNHNVMYWYQQKSSQAPKLLFHYYDKDFNNEADTPDNFQSRRPNTSFCFLDIRSPGLGDTAMYLCATSRAVGFTDTQYFGPGTRLTVL.